The T cell receptor beta chain described here comes from a study of PD-L1 blockade in urothelial cancer. Study in general: Blood drawn 3 weeks (second dose) and 6 weeks after treatment start was analyzed.

Synthetic spike-ins, TCR analog templates, were added into each PCR. Assay used: immunoSEQ multiplex PCR; TCRdb lists only in-frame clones, some missing. The data hold under 60,000 clones, with about 86% observed a single time. Indicated time point: pretreatment peripheral blood. Each patient supplied 1 to 8 pretreatment and on-treatment samples. Trimming removed 3 bases from V and 4 bases from J; junction bases left unmatched: 5. Germline V gene sequence: CDR1 SQVTM, CDR2 ANQGSEA. There are 13 residues in the CDR3. This clone was found a few times. The sample in question was PBMCs, obtained around atezolizumab (anti-PD-L1) treatment. The TCR sequence derives from a man in his sixties or seventies with urothelial cancer. This sequence joins TRBV29-1 and TRBJ1-2, with 7 bases aligning to TRBD1. The CDR3 DNA reads TGCAGCGTTGACCCACAGGGGCCCTATGGCTACACCTTC. It encodes CSVDPQGPYGYTF.